Described below is a single TCR beta chain sequence and its context. As yet, its antigen is unknown. TCRdb's table, derived via immunoSEQ multiplex PCR, lists solely in-frame clones and lacks some. The sample holds tens of thousands of clones; about 94% are singletons and the top ten take over 0.4%. This sample was taken from a study of graft-versus-host responses after intestinal transplantation. CDR1 and CDR2 from the germline V gene are SEHNR and FQNEAQ (reference sequence). The CDR3 has 14 residues. Trimming stripped 5 bases from V and 2 bases from J, with 10 bases between. The source is a human donor who received an intestinal transplant. V gene TRBV7-9 combines with J gene TRBJ1-5; D not resolved. The specimen comprised unstimulated CD8+ T cells sorted from spleen or lymph node cells, sampled before intestinal transplant. The CDR3 coding sequence is TGTGCCAGCAGCCCAGGCGTTGGCAATCAGCCCCAGCATTTT. Amino acid sequence: CASSPGVGNQPQHF.